This T cell receptor (beta chain) derives from a study of neurological immune-mediated disorders. 5'RACE employing 10-nucleotide random UMIs yielded the cDNA. TCRdb re-called the 5' RACE reads through MiXCR, storing one row per CDR3 protein. Of tens of thousands of distinct CDR3 sequences in the sample, roughly 15% are singletons; the top ten hold roughly 3.4%. The sample holds many counts of this clonotype. Its target is not known. Regarding the study as a whole: Expanded clones shared no CDR3 amino acid sequences across subjects, suggesting private repertoires in all groups.

The sorted-subset TCR libraries were prepared using about 1 million CD4+ or CD8+ T cells as the starting material. CDR3 size: 14 residues. From germline, CDR1 is SNHLY and CDR2 FYNNEI. Losses at the gene ends were 6 bases for V and 8 bases for J; bases not matched to a gene: 10. The genes are TRBV2 and TRBJ2-1; TRBD2 agrees at 7 bases. The sequence came from a woman aged 60 to 75 with HTLV-1-associated myelopathy (HAM/TSP). Sequences were obtained from CD4+ T cells from blood. The CDR3 bases are TGTGCCAGCAGCCTTGACCGGGGGGTCGATGAGCAGTTCTTC. Its protein is CASSLDRGVDEQFF.